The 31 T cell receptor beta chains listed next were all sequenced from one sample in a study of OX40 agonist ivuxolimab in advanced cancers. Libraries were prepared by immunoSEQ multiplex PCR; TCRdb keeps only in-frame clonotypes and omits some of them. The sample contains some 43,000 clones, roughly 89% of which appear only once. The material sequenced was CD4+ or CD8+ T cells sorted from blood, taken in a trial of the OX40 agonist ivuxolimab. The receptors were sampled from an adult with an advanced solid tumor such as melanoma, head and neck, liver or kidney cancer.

CDR3 in amino acids: CASRSTGYGYGYTF. Written as DNA, the CDR3 is TGTGCCAGCAGGAGCACAGGGTATGGCTATGGCTACACCTTC. This chain connects TRBV7-2 to TRBJ1-2; D may be TRBD1 (6 bases). V was pared by 6 bases and J by 4 bases, with 15 bases between. This CDR3 region has 14 residues. Looked up from germline, CDR1 is SGHTA and CDR2 is FQGNSA.

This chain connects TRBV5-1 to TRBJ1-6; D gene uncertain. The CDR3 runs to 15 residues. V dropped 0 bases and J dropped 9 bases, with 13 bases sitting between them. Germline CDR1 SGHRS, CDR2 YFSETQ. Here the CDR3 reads CASSLEWEGGSPLHF. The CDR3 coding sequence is TGCGCCAGCAGCTTGGAGTGGGAAGGAGGTTCACCCCTCCACTTT.

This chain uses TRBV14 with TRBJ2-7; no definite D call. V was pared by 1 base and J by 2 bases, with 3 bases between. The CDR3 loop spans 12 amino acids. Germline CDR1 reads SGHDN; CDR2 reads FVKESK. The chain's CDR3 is CASSQVPYEQYF. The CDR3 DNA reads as TGTGCCAGCAGCCAAGTGCCCTACGAGCAGTACTTC. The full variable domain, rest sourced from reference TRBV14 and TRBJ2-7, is EAGVTQFPSHSVIEKGQTVTLRCDPISGHDNLYWYRRVMGKEIKFLLHFVKESKQDESGMPNNRFLAERTGGTYSTLKVQPAELEDSGVYFCASSQVPYEQYFGPGTRLTVT.

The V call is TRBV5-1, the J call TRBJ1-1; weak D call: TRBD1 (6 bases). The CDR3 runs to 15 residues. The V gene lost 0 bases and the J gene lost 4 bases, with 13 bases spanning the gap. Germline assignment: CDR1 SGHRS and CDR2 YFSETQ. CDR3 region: CASSLVGGQGTEAFF. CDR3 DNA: TGCGCCAGCAGCTTGGTTGGGGGGCAGGGCACTGAAGCTTTCTTT.

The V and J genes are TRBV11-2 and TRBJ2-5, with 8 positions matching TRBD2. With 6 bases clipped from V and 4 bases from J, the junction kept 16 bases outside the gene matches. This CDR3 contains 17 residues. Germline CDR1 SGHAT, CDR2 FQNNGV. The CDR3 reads CASRPAGRGGSSETQYF. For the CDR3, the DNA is TGTGCCAGCAGGCCAGCGGGACGGGGGGGCAGTTCAGAGACCCAGTACTTC. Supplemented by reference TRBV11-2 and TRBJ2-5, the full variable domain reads EAGVAQSPRYKIIEKRQSVAFWCNPISGHATLYWYQQILGQGPKLLIQFQNNGVVDDSQLPKDRFSAERLKGVDSTLKIQPAKLEDSAVYLCASRPAGRGGSSETQYFGPGTRLLVL.

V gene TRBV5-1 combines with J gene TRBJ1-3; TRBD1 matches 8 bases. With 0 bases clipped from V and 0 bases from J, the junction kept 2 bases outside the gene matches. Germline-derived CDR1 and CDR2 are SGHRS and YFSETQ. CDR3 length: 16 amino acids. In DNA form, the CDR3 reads TGCGCCAGCAGCTTGGGGCAGGGGGCCTCTGGAAACACCATATATTTT. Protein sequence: CASSLGQGASGNTIYF. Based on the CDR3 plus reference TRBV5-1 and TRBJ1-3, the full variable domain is KAGVTQTPRYLIKTRGQQVTLSCSPISGHRSVSWYQQTPGQGLQFLFEYFSETQRNKGNFPGRFSGRQFSNSRSEMNVSTLELGDSALYLCASSLGQGASGNTIYFGEGSWLTVV.

CDR3 in amino acids: CAGSRTGNYGYTF. The CDR3 bases are TGTGCCGGGAGTCGGACAGGGAACTATGGCTACACCTTC. The V gene is TRBV6-1, the J gene TRBJ1-2; TRBD1 agrees at 8 bases. The V and J ends lost 11 bases and 2 bases, in that order; junction bases with no gene match: 7. This CDR3 comprises 13 residues. Germline loops: CDR1 MNHNS, CDR2 SASEGT.

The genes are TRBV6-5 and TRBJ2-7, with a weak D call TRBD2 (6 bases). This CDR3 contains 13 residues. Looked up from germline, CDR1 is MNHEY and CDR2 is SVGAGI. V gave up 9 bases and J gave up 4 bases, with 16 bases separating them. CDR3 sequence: CASRNQEGYEQYF. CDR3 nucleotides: TGTGCCAGTCGGAATCAGGAGGGGTACGAGCAGTACTTC.

The CDR3 DNA reads TGTGCCACCCTAGGGTTCAACGAGCAGTACTTC. Amino acid sequence: CATLGFNEQYF. The chain links TRBV19 to TRBJ2-7; D ambiguous. The germline CDR1 and CDR2 sequences are LNHDA and SQIVND (reference sequence). Trimming cost V 10 bases and J 5 bases, with 12 bases left between them. This CDR3 has 11 residues.

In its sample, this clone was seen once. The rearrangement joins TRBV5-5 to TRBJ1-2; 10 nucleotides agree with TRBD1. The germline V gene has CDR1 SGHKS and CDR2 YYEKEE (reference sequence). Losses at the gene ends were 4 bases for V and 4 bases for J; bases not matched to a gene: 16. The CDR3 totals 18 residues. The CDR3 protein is CASSPSWRTGGLFYGYTF. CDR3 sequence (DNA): TGTGCCAGCAGCCCATCCTGGCGGACAGGGGGTCTGTTCTATGGCTACACCTTC.

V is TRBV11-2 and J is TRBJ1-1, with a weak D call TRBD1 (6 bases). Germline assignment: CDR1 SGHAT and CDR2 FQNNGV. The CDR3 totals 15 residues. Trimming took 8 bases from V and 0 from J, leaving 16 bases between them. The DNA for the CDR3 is TGTGCCAGCGAGAGGGAGGGACAATTGAACACTGAAGCTTTCTTT. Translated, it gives CASEREGQLNTEAFF.

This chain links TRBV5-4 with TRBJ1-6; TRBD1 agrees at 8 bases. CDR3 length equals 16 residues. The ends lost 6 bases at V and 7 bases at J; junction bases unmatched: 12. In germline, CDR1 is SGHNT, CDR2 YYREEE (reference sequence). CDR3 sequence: CASTQTPNRGNSPLHF. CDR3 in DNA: TGTGCCAGCACCCAGACCCCAAACAGGGGGAATTCACCCCTCCACTTT.

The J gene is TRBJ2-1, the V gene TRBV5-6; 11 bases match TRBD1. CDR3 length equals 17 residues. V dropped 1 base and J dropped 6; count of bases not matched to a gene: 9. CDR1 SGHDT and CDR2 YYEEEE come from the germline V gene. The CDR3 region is CASSLTPTGTGGNEQFF. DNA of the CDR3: TGTGCCAGCAGCTTGACCCCGACCGGGACAGGGGGCAATGAGCAGTTCTTC.

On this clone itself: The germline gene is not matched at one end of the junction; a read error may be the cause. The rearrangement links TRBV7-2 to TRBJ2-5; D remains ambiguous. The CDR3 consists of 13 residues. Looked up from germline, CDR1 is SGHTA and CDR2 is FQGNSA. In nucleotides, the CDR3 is TGTGCCAGCAGCTTAGCCACTGCACAGTTACGGAACTTC. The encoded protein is CASSLATAQLRNF.

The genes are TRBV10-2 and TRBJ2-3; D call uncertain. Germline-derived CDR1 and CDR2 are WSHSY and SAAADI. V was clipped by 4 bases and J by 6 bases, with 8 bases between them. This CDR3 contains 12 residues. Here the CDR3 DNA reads TGCGCCAGCAGTGCATGGTCGGATACGCAGTATTTT. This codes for CASSAWSDTQYF.

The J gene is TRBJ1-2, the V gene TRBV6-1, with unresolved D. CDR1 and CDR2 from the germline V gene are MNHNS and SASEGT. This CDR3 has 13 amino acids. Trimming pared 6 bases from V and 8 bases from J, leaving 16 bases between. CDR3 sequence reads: CASRSAGNRGYTF. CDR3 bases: TGTGCCAGCAGGTCTGCGGGGAATCGGGGCTACACCTTC.

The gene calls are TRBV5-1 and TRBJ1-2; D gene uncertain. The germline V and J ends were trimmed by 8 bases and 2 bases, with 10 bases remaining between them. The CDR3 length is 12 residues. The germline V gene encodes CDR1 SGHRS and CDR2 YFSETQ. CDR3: CASTAGNYGYTF. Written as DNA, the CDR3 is TGCGCCAGTACAGCGGGGAACTATGGCTACACCTTC.

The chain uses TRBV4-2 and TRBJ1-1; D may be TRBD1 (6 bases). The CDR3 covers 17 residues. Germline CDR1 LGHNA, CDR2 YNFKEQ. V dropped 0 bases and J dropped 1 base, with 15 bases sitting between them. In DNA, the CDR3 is TGTGCCAGCAGCCAAGAGGGCGATGGGGGCGGGAACACTGAAGCTTTCTTT. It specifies CASSQEGDGGGNTEAFF.

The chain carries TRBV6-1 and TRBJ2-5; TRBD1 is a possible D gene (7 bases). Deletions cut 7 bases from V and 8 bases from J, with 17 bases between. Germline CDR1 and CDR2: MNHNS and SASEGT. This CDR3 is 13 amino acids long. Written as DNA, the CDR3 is TGTGCCAGCAACCTGTCCCAGGGGGGAACCCAGTACTTC. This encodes CASNLSQGGTQYF.

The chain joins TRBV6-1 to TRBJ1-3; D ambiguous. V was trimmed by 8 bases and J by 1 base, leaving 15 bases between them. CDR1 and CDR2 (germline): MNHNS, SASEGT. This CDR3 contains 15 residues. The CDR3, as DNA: TGTGCCAGCGGAGGCCGACCGAATTCTGGAAACACCATATATTTT. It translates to CASGGRPNSGNTIYF.

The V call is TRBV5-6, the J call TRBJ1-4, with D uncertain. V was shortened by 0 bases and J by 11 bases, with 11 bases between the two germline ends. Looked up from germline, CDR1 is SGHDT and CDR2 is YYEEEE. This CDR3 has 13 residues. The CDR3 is CASSLGIYQKLFF. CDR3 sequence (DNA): TGTGCCAGCAGCTTGGGAATCTACCAGAAACTGTTTTTT.

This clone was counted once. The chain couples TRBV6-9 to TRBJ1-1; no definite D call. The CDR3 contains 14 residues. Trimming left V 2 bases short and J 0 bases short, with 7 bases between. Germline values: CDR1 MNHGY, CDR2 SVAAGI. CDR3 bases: TGTGCCAGCAGTTATCCAGGAGTGAACACTGAAGCTTTCTTT. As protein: CASSYPGVNTEAFF.

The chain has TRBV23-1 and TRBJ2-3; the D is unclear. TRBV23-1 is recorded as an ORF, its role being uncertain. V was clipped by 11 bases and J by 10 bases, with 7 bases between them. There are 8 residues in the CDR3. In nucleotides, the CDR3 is TGCGCCGAACGGGCGCAGTATTTT. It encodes CAERAQYF.

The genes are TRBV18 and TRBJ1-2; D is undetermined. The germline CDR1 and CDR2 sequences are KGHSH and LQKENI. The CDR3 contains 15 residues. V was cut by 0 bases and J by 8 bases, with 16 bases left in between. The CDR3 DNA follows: TGTGCCAGCTCACCACCGGAGCTCCGGTCCCTAGGCTACACCTTC. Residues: CASSPPELRSLGYTF.

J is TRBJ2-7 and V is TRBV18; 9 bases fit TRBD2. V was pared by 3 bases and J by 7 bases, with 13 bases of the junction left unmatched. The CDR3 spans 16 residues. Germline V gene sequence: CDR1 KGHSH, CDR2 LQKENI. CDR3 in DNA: TGTGCCAGCTCACCCGCCGCTAGCGGGGAAGCCCGGGAGCAGTACTTC. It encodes CASSPAASGEAREQYF. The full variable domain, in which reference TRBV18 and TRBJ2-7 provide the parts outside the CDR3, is NAGVMQNPRHLVRRRGQEARLRCSPMKGHSHVYWYRQLPEEGLKFMVYLQKENIIDESGMPKERFSAEFPKEGPSILRIQQVVRGDSAAYFCASSPAASGEAREQYFGPGTRLTVT.

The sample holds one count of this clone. CDR3 nucleotide sequence: TGTGCCTGGAGTGGGAGCAGCTATGGCTACACCTTC. This sequence encodes CAWSGSSYGYTF. The chain is built from TRBV30 and TRBJ1-2; no firm D call. V was trimmed by 1 base and J by 4 bases, leaving 7 bases between them. Per germline, CDR1 GTSNPN and CDR2 SVGIG (reference sequence). The CDR3 has 12 residues.

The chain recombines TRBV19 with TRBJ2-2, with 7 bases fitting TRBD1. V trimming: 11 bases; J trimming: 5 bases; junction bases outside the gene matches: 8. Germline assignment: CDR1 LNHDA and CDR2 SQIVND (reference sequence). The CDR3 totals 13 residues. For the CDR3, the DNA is TGTGCCGGGGAAGAGACAGGGACCGGGGAGCTGTTTTTT. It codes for CAGEETGTGELFF.

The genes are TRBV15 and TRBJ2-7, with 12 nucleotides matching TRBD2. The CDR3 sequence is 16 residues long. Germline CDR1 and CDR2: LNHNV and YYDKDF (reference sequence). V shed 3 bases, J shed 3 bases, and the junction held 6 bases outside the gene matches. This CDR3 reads CATSRGLAGGGYEQYF. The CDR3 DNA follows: TGTGCCACCAGCAGGGGCCTAGCGGGAGGGGGCTACGAGCAGTACTTC. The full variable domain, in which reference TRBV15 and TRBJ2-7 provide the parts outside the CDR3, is DAMVIQNPRYQVTQFGKPVTLSCSQTLNHNVMYWYQQKSSQAPKLLFHYYDKDFNNEADTPDNFQSRRPNTSFCFLDIRSPGLGDTAMYLCATSRGLAGGGYEQYFGPGTRLTVT.

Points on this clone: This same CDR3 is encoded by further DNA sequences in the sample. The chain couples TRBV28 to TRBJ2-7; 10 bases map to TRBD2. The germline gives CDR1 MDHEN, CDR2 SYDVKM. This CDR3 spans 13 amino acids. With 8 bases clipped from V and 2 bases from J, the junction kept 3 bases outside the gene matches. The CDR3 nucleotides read TGTGCCAGCCGGACTAGCGGAGCCTACGAGCAGTACTTC. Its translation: CASRTSGAYEQYF.

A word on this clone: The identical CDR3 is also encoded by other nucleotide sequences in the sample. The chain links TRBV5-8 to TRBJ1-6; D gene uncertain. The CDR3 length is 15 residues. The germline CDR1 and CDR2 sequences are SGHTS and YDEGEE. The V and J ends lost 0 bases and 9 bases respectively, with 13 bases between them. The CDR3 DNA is TGTGCCAGCAGCTTGGCCTTAAATGCCCGTTCACCCCTCCACTTT. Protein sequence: CASSLALNARSPLHF.

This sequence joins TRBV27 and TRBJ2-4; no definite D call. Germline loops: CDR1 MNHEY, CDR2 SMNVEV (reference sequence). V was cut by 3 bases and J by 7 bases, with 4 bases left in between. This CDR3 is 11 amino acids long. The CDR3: CASSLGNIQYF. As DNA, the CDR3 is TGTGCCAGCAGTTTGGGGAACATTCAGTACTTC.